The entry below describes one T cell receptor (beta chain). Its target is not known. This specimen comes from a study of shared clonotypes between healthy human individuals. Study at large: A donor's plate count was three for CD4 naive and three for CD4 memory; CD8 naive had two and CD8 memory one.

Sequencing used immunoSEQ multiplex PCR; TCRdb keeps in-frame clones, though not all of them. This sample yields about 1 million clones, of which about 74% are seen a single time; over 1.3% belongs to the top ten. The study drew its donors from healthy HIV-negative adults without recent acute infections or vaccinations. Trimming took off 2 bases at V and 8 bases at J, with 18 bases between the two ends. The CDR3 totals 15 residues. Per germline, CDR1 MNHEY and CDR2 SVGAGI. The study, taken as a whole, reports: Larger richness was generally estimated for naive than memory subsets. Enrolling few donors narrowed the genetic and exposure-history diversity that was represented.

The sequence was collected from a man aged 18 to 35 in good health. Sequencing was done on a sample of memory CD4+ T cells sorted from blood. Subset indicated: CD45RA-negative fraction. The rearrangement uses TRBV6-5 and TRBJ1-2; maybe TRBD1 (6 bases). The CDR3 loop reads CASSYIVGGAEGYTF. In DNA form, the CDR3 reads TGTGCCAGCAGTTACATTGTTGGGGGCGCGGAAGGCTACACCTTC.